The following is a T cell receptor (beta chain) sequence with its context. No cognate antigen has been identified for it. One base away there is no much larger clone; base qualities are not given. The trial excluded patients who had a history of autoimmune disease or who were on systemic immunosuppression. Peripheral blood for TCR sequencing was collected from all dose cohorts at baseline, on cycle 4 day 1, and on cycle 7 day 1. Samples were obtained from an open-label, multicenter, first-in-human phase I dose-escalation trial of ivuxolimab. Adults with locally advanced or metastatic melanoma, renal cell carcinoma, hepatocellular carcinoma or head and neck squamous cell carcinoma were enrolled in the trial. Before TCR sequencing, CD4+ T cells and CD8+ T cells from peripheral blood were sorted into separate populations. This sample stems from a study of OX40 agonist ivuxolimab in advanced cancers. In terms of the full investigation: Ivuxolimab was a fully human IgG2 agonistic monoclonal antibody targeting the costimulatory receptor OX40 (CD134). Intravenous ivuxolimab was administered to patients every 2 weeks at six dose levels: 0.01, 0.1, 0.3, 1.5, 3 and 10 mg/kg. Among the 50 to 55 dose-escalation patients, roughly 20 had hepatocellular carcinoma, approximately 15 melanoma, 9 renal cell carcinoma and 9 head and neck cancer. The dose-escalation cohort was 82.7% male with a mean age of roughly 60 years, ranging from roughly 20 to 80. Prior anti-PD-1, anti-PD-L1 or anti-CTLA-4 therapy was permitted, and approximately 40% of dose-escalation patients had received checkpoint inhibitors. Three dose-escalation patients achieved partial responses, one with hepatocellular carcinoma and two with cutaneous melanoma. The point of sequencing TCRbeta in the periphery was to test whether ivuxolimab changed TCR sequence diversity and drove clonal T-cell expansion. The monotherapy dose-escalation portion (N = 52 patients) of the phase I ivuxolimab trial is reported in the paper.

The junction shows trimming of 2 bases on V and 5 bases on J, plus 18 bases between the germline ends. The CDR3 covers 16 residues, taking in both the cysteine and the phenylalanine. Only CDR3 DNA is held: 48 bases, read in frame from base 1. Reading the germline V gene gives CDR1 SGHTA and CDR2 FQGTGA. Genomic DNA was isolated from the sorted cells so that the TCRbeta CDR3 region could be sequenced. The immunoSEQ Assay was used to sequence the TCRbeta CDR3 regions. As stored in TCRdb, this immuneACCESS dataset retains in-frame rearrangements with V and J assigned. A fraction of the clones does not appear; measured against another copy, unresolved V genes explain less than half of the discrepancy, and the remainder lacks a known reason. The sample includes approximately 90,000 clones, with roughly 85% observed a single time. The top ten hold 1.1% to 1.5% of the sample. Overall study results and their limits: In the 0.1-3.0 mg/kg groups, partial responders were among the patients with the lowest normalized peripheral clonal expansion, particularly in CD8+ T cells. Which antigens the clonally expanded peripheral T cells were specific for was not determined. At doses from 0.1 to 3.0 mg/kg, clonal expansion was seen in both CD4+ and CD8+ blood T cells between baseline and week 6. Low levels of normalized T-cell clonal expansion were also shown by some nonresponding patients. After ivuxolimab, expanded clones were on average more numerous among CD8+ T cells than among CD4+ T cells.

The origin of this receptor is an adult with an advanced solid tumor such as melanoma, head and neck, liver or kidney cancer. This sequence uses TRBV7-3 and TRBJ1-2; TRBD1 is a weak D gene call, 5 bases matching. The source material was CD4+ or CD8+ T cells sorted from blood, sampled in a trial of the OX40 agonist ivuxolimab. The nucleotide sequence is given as TGTGCCAGCAGCTTAGGGGTCCAGCAGGGTGATTATGGCTACACCTTC. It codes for CASSLGVQQGDYGYTF.